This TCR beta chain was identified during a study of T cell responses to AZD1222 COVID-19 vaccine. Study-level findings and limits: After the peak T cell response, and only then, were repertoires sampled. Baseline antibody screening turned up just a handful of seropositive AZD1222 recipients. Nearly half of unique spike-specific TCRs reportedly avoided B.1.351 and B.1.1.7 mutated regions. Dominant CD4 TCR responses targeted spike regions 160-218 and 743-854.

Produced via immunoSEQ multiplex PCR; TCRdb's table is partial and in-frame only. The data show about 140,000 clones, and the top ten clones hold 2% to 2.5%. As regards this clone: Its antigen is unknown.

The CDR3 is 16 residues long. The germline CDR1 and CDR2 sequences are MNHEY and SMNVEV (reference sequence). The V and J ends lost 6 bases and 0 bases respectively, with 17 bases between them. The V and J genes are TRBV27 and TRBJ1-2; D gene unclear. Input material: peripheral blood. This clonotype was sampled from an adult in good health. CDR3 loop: CASSPLGRLANYGYTF. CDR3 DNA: TGTGCCAGCAGCCCCCTTGGCAGGTTAGCTAACTATGGCTACACCTTC.